These 25 T cell receptor beta chains were sequenced from one sample in a study of T cells in Graves' hyperthyroidism and ophthalmopathy (dated by TCRdb to between 2018 and 2021). The library was prepared using multiplex PCR. Sequencing instrument: Illumina HiSeq 2000. The TCR beta CDR3 regions were amplified from RNA transcripts. The first round of RT-PCR for the TCR CDR3 was performed with the HTBI primer set and the Qiagen OneStep RT-PCR kit. The raw public data were reprocessed by TCRdb itself: fastp quality trimming at Q25, MiXCR clonotype calling, in-frame beta chains only. Duplicate CDR3 protein sequences are folded into a single record with the most common DNA and genes. This sample gives some 510,000 distinct CDR3 sequences in total; about 43% of them show up just once. Together, the top ten hold approximately 8.2% of the sample. What was sequenced was peripheral blood or thyroid tissue (not recorded which). These receptors were collected from a woman younger than 35 with Graves' hyperthyroidism. Donor details come from another sample of the same person, matched by shared clones.

V usage is TRBV19 and J usage is TRBJ2-7, with 7 bases aligning to TRBD2. The CDR3 length is 15 residues. With 9 bases clipped from V and 4 bases from J, the junction kept 15 bases outside the gene matches. Germline lookup yields CDR1 LNHDA and CDR2 SQIVND (reference sequence). CDR3 in DNA: TGTGCCAGCACCATAGGGGAGGGAACGCAATACGAGCAGTACTTC. Translated, it gives CASTIGEGTQYEQYF.

The genes are TRBV7-2 and TRBJ2-5; 9 bases line up with TRBD1. The length of the CDR3 is 15 residues. V lost 6 bases and J lost 5; bases outside the gene matches: 10. Germline values: CDR1 SGHTA, CDR2 FQGNSA. CDR3 DNA sequence: TGTGCCAGCAGGACCAACAGGGGGCTCCAGGAGACCCAGTACTTC. Translation: CASRTNRGLQETQYF.

J is TRBJ1-2 and V is TRBV25-1; D call uncertain. Trimming cost V 2 bases and J 3 bases, with 7 bases left between them. The germline V gene encodes CDR1 MGHDK and CDR2 SYGVNS. The CDR3 has 13 amino acids. DNA for the CDR3: TGTGCCAGCAGTGAAGCTTTGCACTATGGCTACACCTTC. Its protein product is CASSEALHYGYTF.

This clonotype was counted a few times. CDR3 region: CASSSSSGGTDTQYF. Written as DNA, the CDR3 is TGTGCCAGCAGCTCCTCCAGCGGGGGCACAGATACGCAGTATTTT. The V and J genes are TRBV7-2 and TRBJ2-3; 7 bases fit TRBD2. After removal of 4 bases from V and 1 base from J, the junction contained 5 bases not matched to a gene. The CDR3 runs 15 residues. Germline V gives CDR1 SGHTA, CDR2 FQGNSA.

This clonotype was picked up a small number of times. This chain connects TRBV7-9 to TRBJ1-6, with D possibly matching TRBD1 (6 bases). CDR3 length: 14 residues. V was cut by 1 base and J by 10 bases, with 11 bases left in between. Germline V gives CDR1 SEHNR, CDR2 FQNEAQ (reference sequence). CDR3 residues: CASSLVRGQSPLHF. CDR3 nucleotide sequence: TGTGCCAGCAGCTTAGTCCGGGGGCAATCACCCCTCCACTTT.

With regard to this clonotype: It may be a read error: a sequence one base away is much more abundant. Since the CDR3 does not end with the conserved phenylalanine or tryptophan, this likely comes from a read error. This chain uses TRBV9 with TRBJ1-2; TRBD1 is a possible D gene (6 bases). Germline V CDR1 and CDR2: SGDLS, YYNGEE. V was shortened by 3 bases and J by 3 bases, with 9 bases between the two germline ends. The CDR3 contains 13 residues. The CDR3 bases are TGTGCCAGCAGCGCACAGGGAGACTATGGCTACACCCTC. Translation gives CASSAQGDYGYTL.

V gene TRBV12-3 or TRBV12-4 combines with J gene TRBJ1-4; D might be TRBD1 (5 bases). Between the trimmed V and J ends, which lost 3 bases and 5 bases, there was a span of 10 bases. CDR3 length: 14 amino acids. As DNA, the CDR3 is TGTGCCAGCAGTTTGCCCAGGGTAAATGAAAAACTGTTTTTT. Amino acids: CASSLPRVNEKLFF.

The rearrangement uses TRBV6-6 and TRBJ1-1, with a possible D match to TRBD1 (6 bases). Per the germline V gene, CDR1 is MNHNY and CDR2 is SVGAGI (reference sequence). The CDR3 contains 13 residues. The V end was cut by 2 bases, the J end by 4 bases, with 8 bases between. In DNA, the CDR3 is TGTGCCAGCAGTTACAGGGGGGCCACTGAAGCTTTCTTT. Amino acid sequence: CASSYRGATEAFF.

The chain uses TRBV29-1 and TRBJ2-7; tentatively, D is TRBD1 or TRBD2 (5 bases each). The CDR3 covers 15 residues. The germline V and J ends were trimmed by 3 bases and 2 bases, with 17 bases remaining between them. CDR1 and CDR2 from the germline V gene are SQVTM and ANQGSEA. CDR3 sequence reads: CSVDGYEGSTYEQYF. In DNA, the CDR3 is TGCAGCGTTGATGGTTACGAGGGGTCAACCTACGAGCAGTACTTC.

This clonotype was detected a few times. The chain has TRBV7-2 and TRBJ2-7; D not resolved. This CDR3 spans 12 amino acids. V gave up 6 bases and J gave up 7 bases, with 13 bases separating them. CDR1 SGHTA and CDR2 FQGNSA come from the germline V gene. CDR3 in amino acids: CASRDQREEQYF. The CDR3 region has the DNA TGTGCCAGCAGGGACCAACGAGAGGAGCAGTACTTC. The whole variable domain, remainder taken from reference TRBV7-2 and TRBJ2-7, is GAGVSQSPSNKVTEKGKDVELRCDPISGHTALYWYRQSLGQGLEFLIYFQGNSAPDKSGLPSDRFSAERTGGSVSTLTIQRTQQEDSAVYLCASRDQREEQYFGPGTRLTVT.

This chain connects TRBV25-1 to TRBJ1-4; TRBD1 aligns across 11 bases. CDR3 length equals 14 residues. CDR1 and CDR2 from the germline V gene are MGHDK and SYGVNS. V lost 6 bases, J lost 8 bases, and 5 bases stayed unmatched. CDR3 in amino acids: CASRRTGGEEKLFF. Here the CDR3 DNA reads TGTGCCAGCAGACGGACAGGGGGCGAAGAAAAACTGTTTTTT.

This chain joins TRBV6-4 and TRBJ1-5; D gene uncertain. The CDR3 spans 15 residues. Trimming took 3 bases from V and 0 from J, leaving 9 bases between them. In germline, CDR1 is MRHNA, CDR2 SNTAGT. The CDR3 DNA sequence: TGTGCCAGCAGTGAGTGGAGGGATAGCAATCAGCCCCAGCATTTT. It encodes CASSEWRDSNQPQHF.

This clonotype was counted between two and nine times. This chain uses TRBV27 with TRBJ1-1, with D perhaps matching TRBD1 (5 bases). Looked up from germline, CDR1 is MNHEY and CDR2 is SMNVEV (reference sequence). V lost 7 bases and J 5 bases, leaving 8 bases between the germline ends. The CDR3 sequence is 11 residues long. Written as DNA, the CDR3 is TGTGCCAGCATTTGGGGGACTGAAGCTTTCTTT. Protein sequence: CASIWGTEAFF.

The V and J genes are TRBV10-3 and TRBJ1-5; 8 bases match TRBD1. This CDR3 is built from 15 residues. The germline V gene encodes CDR1 ENHRY and CDR2 SYGVKD. Germline trimming cut 4 bases from V and 3 bases from J; bases unmatched to any gene: 5. The CDR3 DNA follows: TGTGCCATCAGTGCTCTGGACAGGGACAATCAGCCCCAGCATTTT. This sequence encodes CAISALDRDNQPQHF.

This clonotype was counted a few times. The rearrangement joins TRBV6-5 to TRBJ1-1; D is unresolved. CDR3 length equals 17 residues. Looked up from germline, CDR1 is MNHEY and CDR2 is SVGAGI. V was cut by 0 bases and J by 4 bases, with 18 bases left in between. The CDR3 DNA reads as TGTGCCAGCAGTTACTCCCTCCCCTCGACGTCGCCCACTGAAGCTTTCTTT. It translates to CASSYSLPSTSPTEAFF.

The chain couples TRBV29-1 to TRBJ1-4, with unresolved D. This CDR3 region has 10 residues. CDR1 and CDR2 from the germline V gene are SQVTM and ANQGSEA. The V and J ends lost 5 bases and 14 bases respectively, with 12 bases between them. The CDR3 DNA reads as TGCAGCGTTTGGAGTGGGAAGCTGTTTTTT. Translated, it gives CSVWSGKLFF.

This clonotype was seen more than once but under ten times. The rearrangement links TRBV2 to TRBJ1-4, with 7 positions matching TRBD1. CDR1 is SNHLY and CDR2 is FYNNEI in the germline V gene. CDR3 length: 14 residues. The J segment lost 5 bases and the V segment lost 6 bases, leaving 6 bases of the junction unmatched. The CDR3 region is CASRGQDSNEKLFF. The CDR3 nucleotides are TGTGCCAGCAGAGGACAGGATTCAAATGAAAAACTGTTTTTT.

V is TRBV10-3 and J is TRBJ1-5; D is unresolved. This CDR3 is built from 12 residues. In germline, CDR1 is ENHRY, CDR2 SYGVKD. The CDR3 sequence is CAGKNSNQPQHF. CDR3 sequence (DNA): TGTGCGGGGAAAAATAGCAATCAGCCCCAGCATTTT.

The V and J genes are TRBV2 and TRBJ2-7; D ambiguous. Germline assignment: CDR1 SNHLY and CDR2 FYNNEI. The CDR3 contains 14 residues. V was shortened by 2 bases and J by 0 bases, with 8 bases between the two germline ends. The CDR3 is CASSESLPSYEQYF. As DNA, the CDR3 is TGTGCCAGCAGTGAAAGTCTTCCCTCCTACGAGCAGTACTTC.

This clonotype has at least ten counts. This chain links TRBV25-1 with TRBJ1-2; D not certain. With 2 bases removed from V and 0 bases from J, the gap between germline ends came to 10 bases. CDR3 length: 15 amino acids. CDR1 MGHDK and CDR2 SYGVNS come from the germline V gene. The CDR3 region has the DNA TGTGCCAGCAGTGAAGTGACGGAAACTAACTATGGCTACACCTTC. Encoded protein: CASSEVTETNYGYTF.

A few counts support this clonotype. This chain connects TRBV29-1 to TRBJ1-5, with TRBD1 as a possible D gene (5 bases). Germline V CDR1 and CDR2: SQVTM, ANQGSEA. V gave up 7 bases and J gave up 3 bases, with 25 bases separating them. The CDR3 length is 17 residues. CDR3 region: CSEITRQSFDVNQPQHF. The CDR3 coding sequence is TGCAGCGAGATAACTAGACAGAGTTTTGATGTCAATCAGCCCCAGCATTTT.

This clonotype was observed a single time. This chain connects TRBV11-1 to TRBJ1-2, with unresolved D. The length of the CDR3 is 15 residues. CDR1 SGHAT and CDR2 FQDESV come from the germline V gene (reference sequence). V dropped 5 bases and J dropped 2 bases, with 15 bases sitting between them. CDR3 in DNA: TGTGCCAGCAGCCTAAATGTAGGAGTCAACTATGGCTACACCTTC. Protein: CASSLNVGVNYGYTF.

Note on this clonotype: This CDR3 is missing its conserved last phenylalanine or tryptophan, likely due to a read error. V and J are TRBV29-1 and TRBJ2-5; D not resolved. Germline V gives CDR1 SQVTM, CDR2 ANQGSEA. The CDR3 sequence is 10 residues long. V lost 3 bases, J lost 4 bases, and 3 bases lay in between. In DNA, the CDR3 is TGCAGCGTTGAGGGAGAGACCCAGTACCTC. Its translation: CSVEGETQYL.

This chain joins TRBV7-6 and TRBJ2-7; D might be TRBD2 (6 bases). Germline CDR1 SGHVS, CDR2 FNYEAQ. The CDR3 length is 16 residues. Trimming took off 11 bases at V and 4 bases at J, with 27 bases between the two ends. The CDR3 protein is CAWRRDRVSIQYEQYF. The CDR3 DNA reads as TGTGCCTGGAGGCGGGACCGAGTCTCGATCCAATACGAGCAGTACTTC.

DNA for the CDR3: TGTGCCAGCAGCTTACCCTGGCTCCGGGACCTCAGCTTGAAGCAGTACTTC. It yields the protein CASSLPWLRDLSLKQYF. The genes are TRBV7-2 and TRBJ2-7; D tentatively fits TRBD1 or TRBD2 (5 bases each). The CDR3 consists of 17 residues. The germline gives CDR1 SGHTA, CDR2 FQGNSA. Trimming shortened V by 2 bases and J by 8 bases, and 25 bases separated the two germline ends.